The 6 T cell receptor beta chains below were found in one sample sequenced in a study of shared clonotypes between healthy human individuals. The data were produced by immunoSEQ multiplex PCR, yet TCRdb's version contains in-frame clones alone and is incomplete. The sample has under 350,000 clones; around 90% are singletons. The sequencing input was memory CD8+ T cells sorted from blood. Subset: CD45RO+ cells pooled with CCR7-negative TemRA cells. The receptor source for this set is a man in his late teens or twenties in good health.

CDR3 bases: TGTGCCAGTACACCGTCTACGGCCTGGGGGGAGCAGTACTTC. It is translated as CASTPSTAWGEQYF. The chain uses TRBV19 and TRBJ2-7; D tentatively reads TRBD1 or TRBD2 (5 bases each). Germline V gene data show CDR1 as LNHDA and CDR2 as SQIVND (reference sequence). There are 14 residues in the CDR3. Trimming stripped 7 bases from V and 7 bases from J, with 20 bases between.

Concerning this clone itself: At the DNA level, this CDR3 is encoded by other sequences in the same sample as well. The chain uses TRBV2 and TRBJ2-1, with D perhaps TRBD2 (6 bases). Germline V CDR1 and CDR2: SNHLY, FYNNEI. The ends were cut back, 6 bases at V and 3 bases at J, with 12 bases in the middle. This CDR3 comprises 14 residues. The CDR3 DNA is TGTGCCAGCAGACCGGGACTCAGCTACAATGAGCAGTTCTTC. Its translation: CASRPGLSYNEQFF.

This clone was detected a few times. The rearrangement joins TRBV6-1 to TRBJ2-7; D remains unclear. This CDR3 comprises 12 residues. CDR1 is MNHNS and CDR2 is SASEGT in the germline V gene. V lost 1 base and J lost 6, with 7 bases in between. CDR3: CASSEGDTEQYF. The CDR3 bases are TGTGCCAGCAGTGAAGGGGATACCGAGCAGTACTTC.

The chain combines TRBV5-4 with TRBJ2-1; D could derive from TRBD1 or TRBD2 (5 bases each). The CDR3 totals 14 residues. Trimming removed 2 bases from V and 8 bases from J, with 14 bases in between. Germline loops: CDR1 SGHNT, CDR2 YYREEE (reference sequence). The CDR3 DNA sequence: TGTGCCAGCAGCTTTTACCAGGGAGCCGATGAGCAGTTCTTC. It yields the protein CASSFYQGADEQFF.

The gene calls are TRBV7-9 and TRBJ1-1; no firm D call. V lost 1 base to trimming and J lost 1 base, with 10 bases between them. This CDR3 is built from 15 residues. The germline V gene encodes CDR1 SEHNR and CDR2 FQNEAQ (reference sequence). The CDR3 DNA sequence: TGTGCCAGCAGCTTAGGGAATAAACGGAACACTGAAGCTTTCTTT. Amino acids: CASSLGNKRNTEAFF.

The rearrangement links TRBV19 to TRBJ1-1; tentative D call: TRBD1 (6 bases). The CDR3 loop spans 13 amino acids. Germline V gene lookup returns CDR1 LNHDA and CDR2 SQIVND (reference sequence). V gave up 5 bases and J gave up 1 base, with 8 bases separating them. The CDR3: CASSQQGNTEAFF. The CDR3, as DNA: TGTGCCAGTAGTCAACAGGGGAACACTGAAGCTTTCTTT.